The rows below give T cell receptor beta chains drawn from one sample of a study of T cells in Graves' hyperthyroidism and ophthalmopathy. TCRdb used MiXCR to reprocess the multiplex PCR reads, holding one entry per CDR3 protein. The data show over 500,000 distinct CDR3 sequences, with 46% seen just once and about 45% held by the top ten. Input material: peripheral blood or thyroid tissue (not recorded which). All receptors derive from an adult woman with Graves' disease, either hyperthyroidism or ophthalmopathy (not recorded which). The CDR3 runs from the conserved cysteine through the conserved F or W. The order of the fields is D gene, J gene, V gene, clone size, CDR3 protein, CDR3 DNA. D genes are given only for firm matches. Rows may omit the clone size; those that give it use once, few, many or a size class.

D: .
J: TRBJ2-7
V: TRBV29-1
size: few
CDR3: CSLVREVSYEQYF
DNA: TGCAGCTTAGTGAGGGAGGTTTCCTACGAGCAGTACTTC

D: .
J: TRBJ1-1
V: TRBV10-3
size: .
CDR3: CAIASGMNTEAFF
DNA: TGTGCCATCGCCTCTGGGATGAACACTGAAGCTTTCTTT

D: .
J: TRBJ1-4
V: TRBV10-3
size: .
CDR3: CAIRGGQGKLFF
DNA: TGTGCCATCAGGGGAGGACAAGGAAAACTGTTTTTT

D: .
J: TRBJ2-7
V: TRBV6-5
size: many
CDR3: CASSYRARRSYEQYF
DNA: TGTGCCAGCAGTTACAGGGCGAGGCGATCCTACGAGCAGTACTTC

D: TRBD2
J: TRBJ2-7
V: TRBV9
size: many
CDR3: CASSASGDPYEQYF
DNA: TGTGCCAGCAGCGCTAGCGGAGACCCATACGAGCAGTACTTC

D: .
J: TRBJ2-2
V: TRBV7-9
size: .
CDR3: CASSHQAMNTGELFF
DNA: TGTGCCAGCAGCCATCAAGCCATGAACACCGGGGAGCTGTTTTTT

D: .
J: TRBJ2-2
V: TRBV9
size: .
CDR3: CASSVSAGMNTGELFF
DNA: TGTGCCAGCAGCGTAAGTGCGGGGATGAACACCGGGGAGCTGTTTTTT

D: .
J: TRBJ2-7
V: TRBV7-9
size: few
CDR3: CASSRWDW
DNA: TGTGCCAGCAGCCGTTGGGACTGG

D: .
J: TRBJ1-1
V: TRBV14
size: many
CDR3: CASSQEWGNTEAFF
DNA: TGTGCCAGCAGCCAAGAGTGGGGCAACACTGAAGCTTTCTTT

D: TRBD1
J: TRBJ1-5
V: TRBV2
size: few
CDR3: CASSVQPGGMQPQHF
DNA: TGTGCCAGCAGTGTCCAGCCAGGGGGCATGCAGCCCCAGCATTTT

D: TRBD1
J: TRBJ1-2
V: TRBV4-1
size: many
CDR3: CASSQDPRGLLYGYTF
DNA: TGCGCCAGCAGCCAAGACCCCAGGGGGCTCCTCTATGGCTACACCTTC

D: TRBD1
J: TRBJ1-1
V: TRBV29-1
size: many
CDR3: CSGHDRAVTEAFF
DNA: TGCAGCGGGCACGACAGGGCGGTTACTGAAGCTTTCTTT

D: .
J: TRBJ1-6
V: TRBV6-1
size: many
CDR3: CASSEDLRVPYNSPLHF
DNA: TGTGCCAGCAGTGAAGATCTCAGGGTCCCCTATAATTCACCCCTCCACTTT

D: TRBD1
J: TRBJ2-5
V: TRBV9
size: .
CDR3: CASSARTGTGGNIQETQYF
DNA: TGTGCCAGCAGCGCGCGAACCGGGACAGGGGGCAACATCCAAGAGACCCAGTACTTC

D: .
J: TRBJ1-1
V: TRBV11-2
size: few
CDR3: CASSPTWGTGTEAFF
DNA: TGCGCCAGCAGCCCCACGTGGGGAACGGGCACTGAAGCTTTCTTT

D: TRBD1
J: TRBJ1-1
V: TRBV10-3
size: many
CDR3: CATGDRAEAFF
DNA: TGTGCCACCGGGGACAGGGCTGAAGCTTTCTTT

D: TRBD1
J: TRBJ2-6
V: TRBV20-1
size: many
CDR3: CSAKGQDNSGANVLTF
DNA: TGCAGTGCTAAGGGACAGGATAACTCTGGGGCCAACGTCCTGACTTTC

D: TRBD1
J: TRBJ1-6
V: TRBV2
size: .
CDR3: CASRETGGNNSPLHF
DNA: TGTGCCAGCAGGGAAACAGGGGGCAATAATTCACCCCTCCACTTT

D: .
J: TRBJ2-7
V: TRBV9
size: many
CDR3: CASSVGGQRNEQYF
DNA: TGTGCCAGCAGCGTAGGGGGTCAGCGGAACGAGCAGTACTTC

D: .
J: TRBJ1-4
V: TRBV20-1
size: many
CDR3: CSARSPVPPNEKLFF
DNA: TGCAGTGCTAGATCCCCCGTCCCACCTAATGAAAAACTGTTTTTT

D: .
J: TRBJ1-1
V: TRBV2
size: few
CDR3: CASSRWTVNTEAFF
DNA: TGTGCCAGCAGTAGATGGACAGTAAACACTGAAGCTTTCTTT

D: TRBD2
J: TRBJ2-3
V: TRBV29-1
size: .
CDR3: CSALLAWDTQYF
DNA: TGCAGCGCCCTACTAGCGTGGGATACGCAGTATTTT

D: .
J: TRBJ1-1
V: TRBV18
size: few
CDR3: CASSQRGDTEAFF
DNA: TGTGCCAGCTCCCAACGGGGGGACACTGAAGCTTTCTTT

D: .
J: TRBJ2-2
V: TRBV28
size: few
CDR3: CASGGYRDTNTGELFF
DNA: TGTGCCAGCGGGGGATATAGAGACACGAACACCGGGGAGCTGTTTTTT

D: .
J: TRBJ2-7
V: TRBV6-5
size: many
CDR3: CASSDSRGGTYEQYF
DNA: TGTGCCAGCAGTGACTCCCGAGGGGGAACCTACGAGCAGTACTTC

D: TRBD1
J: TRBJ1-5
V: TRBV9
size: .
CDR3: CASSVEGARDQPQHF
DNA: TGTGCCAGCAGCGTAGAGGGGGCGCGAGATCAGCCCCAGCATTTT

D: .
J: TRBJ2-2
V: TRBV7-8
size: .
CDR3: CASSQGGGTGELFF
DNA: TGTGCCAGCAGCCAAGGAGGGGGTACCGGGGAGCTGTTTTTT

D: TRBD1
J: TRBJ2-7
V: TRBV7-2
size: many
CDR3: CASSRDRGRYEQYF
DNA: TGTGCCAGCAGTCGGGACAGGGGGCGCTACGAGCAGTACTTC

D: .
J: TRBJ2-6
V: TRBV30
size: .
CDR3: CAWETGANVLTF
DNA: TGTGCCTGGGAAACTGGGGCCAACGTCCTGACTTTC

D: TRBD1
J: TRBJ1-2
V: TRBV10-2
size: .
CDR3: CASTPVNRGLSYGYTF
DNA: TGTGCCAGCACTCCCGTGAACAGGGGGCTAAGCTATGGCTACACCTTC

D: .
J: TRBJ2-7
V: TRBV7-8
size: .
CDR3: CASSITGVEQYF
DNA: TGTGCCAGCAGCATAACGGGGGTCGAGCAGTACTTC

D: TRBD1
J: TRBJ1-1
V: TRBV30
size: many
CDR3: CAWSVPRQGKGEAFF
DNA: TGTGCCTGGAGTGTACCCCGACAGGGAAAGGGTGAAGCTTTCTTT

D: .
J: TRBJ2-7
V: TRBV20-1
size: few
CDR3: CSAAASGQNYEQYF
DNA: TGCAGTGCTGCGGCCTCGGGACAAAACTACGAGCAGTACTTC

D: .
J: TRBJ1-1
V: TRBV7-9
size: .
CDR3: CASSFGAGVLNTEAFF
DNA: TGTGCCAGCAGCTTCGGGGCAGGGGTTTTGAACACTGAAGCTTTCTTT

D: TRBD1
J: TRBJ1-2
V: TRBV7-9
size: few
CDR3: CASSPGQGARLNYGYTF
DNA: TGTGCCAGCAGCCCGGGACAGGGGGCGCGACTTAACTATGGCTACACCTTC

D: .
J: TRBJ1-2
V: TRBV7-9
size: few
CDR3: CAAGAGYYGYTF
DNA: TGTGCCGCAGGGGCAGGGTACTATGGCTACACCTTC

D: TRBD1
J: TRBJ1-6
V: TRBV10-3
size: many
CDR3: CAHQGAPGGYNSPLHF
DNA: TGTGCCCACCAGGGGGCTCCGGGTGGGTATAATTCACCCCTCCACTTT

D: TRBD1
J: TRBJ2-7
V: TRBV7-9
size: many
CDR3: CASMPRGYTPNEQYF
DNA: TGTGCCAGCATGCCCAGGGGGTATACTCCTAACGAGCAGTACTTC

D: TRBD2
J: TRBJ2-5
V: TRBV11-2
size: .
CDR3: CASSSQGGRDQETQYF
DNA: TGTGCCAGCAGCTCTCAGGGAGGGAGGGACCAAGAGACCCAGTACTTC

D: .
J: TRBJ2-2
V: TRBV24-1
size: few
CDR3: CATSVWDGELFF
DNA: TGTGCCACCAGTGTTTGGGACGGGGAGCTGTTTTTT

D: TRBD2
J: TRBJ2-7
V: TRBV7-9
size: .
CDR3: CASSRTSDEQYF
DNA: TGTGCCAGCAGCCGCACTAGCGACGAGCAGTACTTC

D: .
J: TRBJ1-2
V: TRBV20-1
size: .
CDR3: CSAFNPGLGSYGYTF
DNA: TGCAGTGCTTTTAACCCAGGGTTAGGTTCCTATGGCTACACCTTC

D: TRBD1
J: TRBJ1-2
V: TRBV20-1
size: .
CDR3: CSAYTRDSPSYGYTF
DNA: TGCAGTGCTTATACCCGGGACAGCCCGAGCTATGGCTACACCTTC

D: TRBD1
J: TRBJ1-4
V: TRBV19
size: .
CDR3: CASSSGGANEKLFF
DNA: TGTGCCAGTAGTTCAGGGGGAGCTAATGAAAAACTGTTTTTT

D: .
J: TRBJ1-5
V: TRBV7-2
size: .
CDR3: CASSLQYGDQPQHF
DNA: TGTGCCAGCAGCTTACAGTACGGTGATCAGCCCCAGCATTTT

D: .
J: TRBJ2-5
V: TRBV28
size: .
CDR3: CASASAGRIIEETQYF
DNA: TGTGCCAGCGCATCGGCGGGACGGATTATTGAAGAGACCCAGTACTTC

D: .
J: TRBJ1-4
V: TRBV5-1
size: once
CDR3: CASSSNHGGTEKLFF
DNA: TGCGCCAGCAGCTCAAACCATGGAGGCACTGAAAAACTGTTTTTT

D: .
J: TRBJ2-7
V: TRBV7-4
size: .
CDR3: CASMTSGQGNEQYF
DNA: TGTGCCAGCATGACTAGCGGACAGGGTAACGAGCAGTACTTC

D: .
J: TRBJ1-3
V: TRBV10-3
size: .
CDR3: CAISQEGVNLYF
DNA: TGTGCCATCAGTCAGGAAGGGGTGAATCTATATTTT

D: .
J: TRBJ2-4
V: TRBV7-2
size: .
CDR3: CASSLMAGKNIQYF
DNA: TGTGCCAGCAGCTTAATGGCAGGGAAAAACATTCAGTACTTC

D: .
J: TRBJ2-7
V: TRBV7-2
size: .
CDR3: CASSFGRGEQYF
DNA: TGTGCCAGCAGCTTCGGTAGGGGTGAGCAGTACTTC

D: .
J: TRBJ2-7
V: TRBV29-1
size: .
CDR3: CSALTRIGEQYF
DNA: TGCAGCGCCCTTACTAGAATAGGCGAGCAGTACTTC